One and the same sample provided the 17 T cell receptor beta chains below, sequenced in a study of cytomegalovirus exposure and HLA in healthy donors. The PCR ran on 60 Vbeta and 13 Jbeta primers. TCRdb's copy holds only in-frame clones and misses some; the assay was immunoSEQ multiplex PCR. The sample contains 75,000 to 95,000 clones, about three quarters of which appear only once. The specimen was PBMCs. Receptor source: a male donor in good health and CMV-seropositive.

This clone was found a few times. V usage is TRBV30 and J usage is TRBJ1-4; 7 nucleotides line up with TRBD1. Trimming at V came to 3 bases and at J to 11 bases, leaving 9 bases not matched to a gene. Germline CDR1 reads GTSNPN; CDR2 reads SVGIG (reference sequence). The CDR3 has 13 residues. CDR3 nucleotide sequence: TGTGCCTGGAGAAACAGGGGTCGGATCAAACTGTTTTTT. This translates into CAWRNRGRIKLFF.

This clone was seen just once. J is TRBJ2-3 and V is TRBV29-1, with no clear D. The germline CDR1 and CDR2 sequences are SQVTM and ANQGSEA. The CDR3 totals 14 residues. V gave up 3 bases and J gave up 1 base, with 11 bases separating them. The DNA for the CDR3 is TGCAGCGTTGAGGGTGGGCTCGGCACAGATACGCAGTATTTT. Translating it yields CSVEGGLGTDTQYF.

This rearrangement joins TRBV5-6 to TRBJ1-2, with D unresolved. Germline V lookup: CDR1 SGHDT, CDR2 YYEEEE. Trimming cost V 0 bases and J 7 bases, with 19 bases left between them. The CDR3 covers 16 residues. The CDR3 coding sequence is TGTGCCAGCAGCTTGGGGATTGAACCCTCGACGGGTGGCTACACCTTC. Protein sequence: CASSLGIEPSTGGYTF.

The sample holds a few counts of this clone. DNA for the CDR3: TGTGCCAGCAGCTTGGATCCCATGGCAGGCTACGAGCAGTACTTC. This sequence encodes CASSLDPMAGYEQYF. The chain employs TRBV5-6 and TRBJ2-7; D unclear. V dropped 0 bases and J dropped 3 bases, with 13 bases sitting between them. This CDR3 is 15 amino acids long. The germline CDR1 and CDR2 sequences are SGHDT and YYEEEE. The full variable domain, its missing parts supplied by reference TRBV5-6 and TRBJ2-7, is DAGVTQSPTHLIKTRGQQVTLRCSPKSGHDTVSWYQQALGQGPQFIFQYYEEEERQRGNFPDRFSGHQFPNYSSELNVNALLLGDSALYLCASSLDPMAGYEQYFGPGTRLTVT.

V usage is TRBV11-2 and J usage is TRBJ1-1; D gene ambiguous. Germline loops: CDR1 SGHAT, CDR2 FQNNGV. The CDR3 extends over 13 amino acids. V was shortened by 0 bases and J by 5 bases, with 7 bases between the two germline ends. CDR3 nucleotide sequence: TGTGCCAGCAGCTTAGAGCGAACGACTGAAGCTTTCTTT. Residues: CASSLERTTEAFF.

The chain combines TRBV5-1 with TRBJ2-2; 7 nucleotides align to TRBD2. Germline values: CDR1 SGHRS, CDR2 YFSETQ. V dropped 0 bases and J dropped 6; count of bases not matched to a gene: 5. The CDR3 consists of 15 residues. The CDR3 spells CASSLEAGRAGELFF. CDR3 coding DNA: TGCGCCAGCAGCTTGGAAGCGGGACGGGCCGGGGAGCTGTTTTTT.

V is TRBV29-1 and J is TRBJ1-1; the D is unclear. The CDR3 loop spans 17 amino acids. V gave up 7 bases and J gave up 2 bases, with 26 bases separating them. Germline V gene data show CDR1 as SQVTM and CDR2 as ANQGSEA. CDR3 region: CSAGATFKAGSNTEAFF. The CDR3 DNA reads TGCAGCGCTGGTGCGACGTTTAAGGCGGGGAGCAACACTGAAGCTTTCTTT.

The chain joins TRBV9 to TRBJ2-3, with no clear D. The V gene's germline CDR1 is SGDLS and CDR2 YYNGEE. Trimming took off 2 bases at V and 2 bases at J, with 6 bases between the two ends. The CDR3 sequence is 13 residues long. DNA for the CDR3: TGTGCCAGCAGCGTTGGAGCCACAGATACGCAGTATTTT. Amino acid sequence: CASSVGATDTQYF.

The genes are TRBV14 and TRBJ2-5; TRBD2 matches 11 bases. V lost 0 bases and J lost 6; bases outside the gene matches: 15. The CDR3 is made up of 19 amino acids. Germline CDR1 reads SGHDN; CDR2 reads FVKESK. CDR3 sequence (DNA): TGTGCCAGCAGCCAAGATGGACTAGCGGGCCATCAAATCAGAAAGACCCAGTACTTC. This translates into CASSQDGLAGHQIRKTQYF.

The CDR3 DNA sequence: TGTGCCTGGAGTGTAATCGCGCGGGAGACCCAGTACTTC. Its protein product is CAWSVIARETQYF. This chain joins TRBV30 and TRBJ2-5, with no clear D. Trimming pared 0 bases from V and 5 bases from J, leaving 10 bases between. The CDR3 runs 13 residues. CDR1 is GTSNPN, CDR2 SVGIG, per germline (reference sequence).

The chain joins TRBV2 to TRBJ1-1; weak D call: TRBD1 (6 bases). The V gene lost 6 bases and the J gene lost 1 base, with 12 bases spanning the gap. The germline CDR1 and CDR2 sequences are SNHLY and FYNNEI. This CDR3 has 14 amino acids. The CDR3 DNA sequence: TGTGCCAGCAGCGACGTGGACAGGAACACTGAAGCTTTCTTT. Translating it yields CASSDVDRNTEAFF.

V is TRBV5-6 and J is TRBJ1-6; D might be TRBD1 (5 bases). V shed 2 bases and J shed 6 bases, with 15 bases lying between them. Germline V gives CDR1 SGHDT, CDR2 YYEEEE. There are 16 residues in the CDR3. The CDR3 reads CASSLGDWGVNSPLHF. The CDR3 bases are TGTGCCAGCAGCTTAGGAGACTGGGGGGTTAATTCACCCCTCCACTTT.

The V and J genes are TRBV9 and TRBJ1-1; TRBD1 matches at 7 bases. The CDR3 spans 14 residues. Germline V gene sequence: CDR1 SGDLS, CDR2 YYNGEE. The ends lost 4 bases at V and 3 bases at J; junction bases unmatched: 6. The CDR3 spells CASSPRDRDTEAFF. The CDR3 DNA is TGTGCCAGCAGCCCCCGGGACAGAGACACTGAAGCTTTCTTT. Based on the CDR3 plus reference TRBV9 and TRBJ1-1, the full variable domain is DSGVTQTPKHLITATGQRVTLRCSPRSGDLSVYWYQQSLDQGLQFLIQYYNGEERAKGNILERFSAQQFPDLHSELNLSSLELGDSALYFCASSPRDRDTEAFFGQGTRLTVV.

The chain recombines TRBV7-9 with TRBJ1-1; no firm D call. Germline V CDR1 and CDR2: SEHNR, FQNEAQ (reference sequence). Trimming shortened V by 5 bases and J by 2 bases, and 12 bases separated the two germline ends. The CDR3 is 14 amino acids. The CDR3 sequence is CASSNGVGNTEAFF. DNA for the CDR3: TGTGCCAGCAGCAACGGAGTTGGTAACACTGAAGCTTTCTTT.

V is TRBV27 and J is TRBJ1-2; D is uncertain. V was shortened by 8 bases and J by 3 bases, with 16 bases between the two germline ends. CDR1 and CDR2 (germline): MNHEY, SMNVEV (reference sequence). The CDR3 consists of 14 residues. In DNA form, the CDR3 reads TGTGCCAGCGCCCGGGAGCAAATTGACTATGGCTACACCTTC. This gives the protein CASAREQIDYGYTF.

V and J are TRBV28 and TRBJ1-3; no reliable D call. The CDR3 length is 16 residues. The V gene lost 5 bases and the J gene lost 0 bases, with 14 bases spanning the gap. In germline, CDR1 is MDHEN, CDR2 SYDVKM. CDR3 in DNA: TGTGCCAGCAGTATAAGGCCGGGGAGCTCTGGAAACACCATATATTTT. Protein: CASSIRPGSSGNTIYF. Based on the CDR3 plus reference TRBV28 and TRBJ1-3, the full variable domain is DVKVTQSSRYLVKRTGEKVFLECVQDMDHENMFWYRQDPGLGLRLIYFSYDVKMKEKGDIPEGYSVSREKKERFSLILESASTNQTSMYLCASSIRPGSSGNTIYFGEGSWLTVV.

This chain connects TRBV27 to TRBJ1-4; D remains unclear. This CDR3 comprises 13 residues. The germline gives CDR1 MNHEY, CDR2 SMNVEV (reference sequence). Trimming removed 2 bases at V and 8 bases at J, with 9 bases between. This CDR3 is CASSLGPWEKLFF. In DNA, the CDR3 is TGTGCCAGCAGTTTAGGGCCTTGGGAAAAACTGTTTTTT.